Listed below are T cell receptor beta chains from one sample, sequenced in a study of T cells of healthy individuals. One entry per CDR3 protein results from TCRdb running MiXCR on the 5' RACE reads. The sample holds some 39,000 distinct CDR3 sequences; 3.5% to 5.5% are singletons and the top ten take about 8.9%. All receptors derive from a human donor in good health. Each CDR3 is given with its conserved first and last residue. The D gene is left open where the match is weak. A clone size is listed for some rows: how often the clone was seen (once, few, many), or a class if it is expanded.

J gene | clone size | D gene | V gene | CDR3 DNA | CDR3 protein
TRBJ2-5 | few | - | TRBV7-9 | TGTGCCAGCAGTTCAGACGGGGTTATAGGGACCCAGTACTTC | CASSSDGVIGTQYF
TRBJ2-7 | few | TRBD2 | TRBV4-2 | TGTGCCAGCAGCCAAGTCCGCGGGAGTGGATCCTACGAGCAGTACTTC | CASSQVRGSGSYEQYF
TRBJ1-6 | many | - | TRBV4-3 | TGCGCCAGCAGCCAAGACTTGAGGGGGACCCTCCACTTT | CASSQDLRGTLHF
TRBJ2-7 | many | TRBD2 | TRBV15 | TGTGCCACCAGCAGAGGTCACCAAGCGGGGGGGCCAGACGAGCAGTACTTC | CATSRGHQAGGPDEQYF
TRBJ2-2 | few | - | TRBV9 | TGTGCCAGCAGCGGTCTGGGCGGGGAGCTGTTTTTT | CASSGLGGELFF
TRBJ2-7 | few | - | TRBV7-8 | TGTGCCAGCAGCTTAGCGCCCCGGGGCGGTTCTGACTACGAGCAGTACTTC | CASSLAPRGGSDYEQYF
TRBJ2-1 | many | - | TRBV5-1 | TGCGCCAGCAGCTTGGTGGGACCTCAATTCGATGAGCAGTTCTTC | CASSLVGPQFDEQFF
TRBJ2-3 | - | TRBD2 | TRBV4-2 | TGTGCCAGCAGCCAAGGGGGTGGAGCGGGAGAGATGGATACGCAGTATTTT | CASSQGGGAGEMDTQYF
TRBJ2-1 | many | TRBD2 | TRBV18 | TGTGCCAGCTCACCCCCCCGGGTCGCGGGAGGGCCTCAGGAGCAGTTCTTC | CASSPPRVAGGPQEQFF
TRBJ2-4 | - | TRBD2 | TRBV20-1 | TGCAGTGCTAGAGATCAGTTAGCGGGCGTCATTCAGTACTTC | CSARDQLAGVIQYF
TRBJ1-6 | many | TRBD1 | TRBV18 | TGTGCCAGCTCAACCGGGACAGGGAATTCACCCCTCCACTTT | CASSTGTGNSPLHF
TRBJ2-1 | many | TRBD1 | TRBV29-1 | TGCAGCGTTGACAACCCGGACAGGGCGGTCAATGAGCAGTTCTTC | CSVDNPDRAVNEQFF
TRBJ1-1 | many | - | TRBV5-1 | TGCGCCAGCAGCTTTATAGGGGAGAACACTGAAGCTTTCTTT | CASSFIGENTEAFF
TRBJ2-3 | few | - | TRBV18 | TGTGCCAGCTCACCACAAAACCCTAAGGGAGATACGCAGTATTTT | CASSPQNPKGDTQYF
TRBJ2-3 | many | TRBD2 | TRBV4-1 | TGCGCCAGCAGCCAAGATGGAGCGGGGGGGACCACAGATACGCAGTATTTT | CASSQDGAGGTTDTQYF
TRBJ1-2 | - | TRBD1 | TRBV6-5 | TGTGCCAGCAGTTACCCAAGACAGGGAAATCACTATGGCTACACCTTC | CASSYPRQGNHYGYTF
TRBJ2-7 | - | - | TRBV2 | TGTGCCAGCAGAAAGAGCGGGTCCTACGAGCAGTACTTC | CASRKSGSYEQYF
TRBJ2-3 | few | - | TRBV28 | TGTGCCAGCAGGACAGCTAGCACAGATACGCAGTATTTT | CASRTASTDTQYF
TRBJ2-3 | - | TRBD2 | TRBV12-3/TRBV12-4 | TGTGCCAGCAGTGGACACAGGACTAGCGGAAGTAGCACAGATACGCAGTATTTT | CASSGHRTSGSSTDTQYF
TRBJ2-1 | many | - | TRBV6-2/TRBV6-3 | TGTGCCAGCAGTTACCCGAGAGGGGGCTCCTACAATGAGCAGTTCTTC | CASSYPRGGSYNEQFF